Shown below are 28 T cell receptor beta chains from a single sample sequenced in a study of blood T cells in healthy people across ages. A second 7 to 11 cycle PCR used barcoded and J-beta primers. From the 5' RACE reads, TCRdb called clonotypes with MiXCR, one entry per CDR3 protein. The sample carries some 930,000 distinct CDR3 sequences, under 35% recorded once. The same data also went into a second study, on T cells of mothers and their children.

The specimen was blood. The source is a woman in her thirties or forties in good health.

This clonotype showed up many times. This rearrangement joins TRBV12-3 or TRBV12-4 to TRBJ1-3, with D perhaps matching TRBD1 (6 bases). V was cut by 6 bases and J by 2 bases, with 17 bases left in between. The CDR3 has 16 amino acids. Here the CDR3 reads CASSPRGYTPGNTIYF. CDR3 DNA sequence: TGTGCCAGCAGCCCCAGGGGATATACCCCTGGAAACACCATATATTTT.

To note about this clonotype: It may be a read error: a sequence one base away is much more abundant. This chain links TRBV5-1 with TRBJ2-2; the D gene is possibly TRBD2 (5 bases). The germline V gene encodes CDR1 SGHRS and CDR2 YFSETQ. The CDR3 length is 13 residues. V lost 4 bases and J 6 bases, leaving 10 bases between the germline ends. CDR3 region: CASSDTRAGELFF. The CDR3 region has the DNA TGCGCCAGCAGCGATACGAGGGCCGGGGAGCTGTTTTTT. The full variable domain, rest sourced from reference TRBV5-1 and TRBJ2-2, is KAGVTQTPRYLIKTRGQQVTLSCSPISGHRSVSWYQQTPGQGLQFLFEYFSETQRNKGNFPGRFSGRQFSNSRSEMNVSTLELGDSALYLCASSDTRAGELFFGEGSRLTVL.

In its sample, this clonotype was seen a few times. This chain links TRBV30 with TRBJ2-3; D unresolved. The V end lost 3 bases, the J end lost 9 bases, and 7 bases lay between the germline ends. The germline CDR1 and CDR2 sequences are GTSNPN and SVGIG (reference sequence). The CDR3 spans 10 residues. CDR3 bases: TGTGCCTGGAGGAGTGACACGCAGTATTTT. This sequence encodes CAWRSDTQYF.

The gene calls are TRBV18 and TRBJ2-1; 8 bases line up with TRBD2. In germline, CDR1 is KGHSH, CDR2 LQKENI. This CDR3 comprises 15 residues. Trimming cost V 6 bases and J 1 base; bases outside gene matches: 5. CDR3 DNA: TGTGCCAGCTCTAGCGGGAAGGGGTCCTACAATGAGCAGTTCTTC. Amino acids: CASSSGKGSYNEQFF.

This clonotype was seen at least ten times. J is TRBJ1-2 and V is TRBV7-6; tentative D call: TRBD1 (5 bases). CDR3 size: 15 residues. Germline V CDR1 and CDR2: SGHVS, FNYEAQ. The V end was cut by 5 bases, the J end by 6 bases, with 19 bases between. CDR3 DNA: TGTGCCAGCAGCCATGGCCTGGAGGGGATGAATGGCTACACCTTC. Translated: CASSHGLEGMNGYTF.

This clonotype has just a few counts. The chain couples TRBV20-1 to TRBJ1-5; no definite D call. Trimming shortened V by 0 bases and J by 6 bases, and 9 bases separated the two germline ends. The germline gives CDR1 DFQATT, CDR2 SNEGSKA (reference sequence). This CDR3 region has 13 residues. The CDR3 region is CSAREREGQPQHF. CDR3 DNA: TGCAGTGCTAGAGAGAGGGAAGGTCAGCCCCAGCATTTT.

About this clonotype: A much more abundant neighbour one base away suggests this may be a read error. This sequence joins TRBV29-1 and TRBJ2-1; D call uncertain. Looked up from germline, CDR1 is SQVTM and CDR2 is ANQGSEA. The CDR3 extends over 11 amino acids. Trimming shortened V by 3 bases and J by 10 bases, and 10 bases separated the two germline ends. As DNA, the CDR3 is TGCAGCGTTGAGGAAGGAAACGAGCAGTTCTTC. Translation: CSVEEGNEQFF.

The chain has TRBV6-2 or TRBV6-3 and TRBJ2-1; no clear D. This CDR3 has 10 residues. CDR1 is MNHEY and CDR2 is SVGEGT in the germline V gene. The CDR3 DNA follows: TGTGTCACGGGCTACAATGAGCAGTTCTTC. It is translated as CVTGYNEQFF.

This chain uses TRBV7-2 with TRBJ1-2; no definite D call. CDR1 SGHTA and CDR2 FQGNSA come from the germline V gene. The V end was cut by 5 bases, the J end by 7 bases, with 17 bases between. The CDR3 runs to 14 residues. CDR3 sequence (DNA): TGTGCCAGCAGCCCGGGTTTCCAAAGCGGTGGCTACACCTTC. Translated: CASSPGFQSGGYTF.

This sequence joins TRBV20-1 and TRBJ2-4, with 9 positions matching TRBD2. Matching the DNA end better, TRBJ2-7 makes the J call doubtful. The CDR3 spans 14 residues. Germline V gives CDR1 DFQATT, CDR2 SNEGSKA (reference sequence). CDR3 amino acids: CSATLRRGGFEQYF. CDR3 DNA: TGCAGTGCCACACTAAGGCGGGGGGGCTTCGAGCAGTACTTC.

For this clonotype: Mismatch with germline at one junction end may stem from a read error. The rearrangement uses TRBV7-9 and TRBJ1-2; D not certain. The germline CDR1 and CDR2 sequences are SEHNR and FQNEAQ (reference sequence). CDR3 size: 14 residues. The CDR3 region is CAGSLEVCRKGYTF. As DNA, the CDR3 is TGTGCCGGCAGCTTAGAAGTCTGCAGAAAGGGCTACACCTTC.

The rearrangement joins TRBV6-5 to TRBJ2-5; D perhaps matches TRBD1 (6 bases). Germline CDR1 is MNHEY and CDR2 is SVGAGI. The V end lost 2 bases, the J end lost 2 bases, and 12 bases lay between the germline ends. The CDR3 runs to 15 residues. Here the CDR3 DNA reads TGTGCCAGCAGTTACGAGAACAGGGCGCAAGAGACCCAGTACTTC. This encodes CASSYENRAQETQYF.

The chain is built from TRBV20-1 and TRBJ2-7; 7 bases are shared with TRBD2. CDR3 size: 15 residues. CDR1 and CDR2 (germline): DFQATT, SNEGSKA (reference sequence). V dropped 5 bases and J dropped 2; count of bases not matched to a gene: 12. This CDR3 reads CSAGRAGVTPYEQYF. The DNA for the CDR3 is TGCAGTGCTGGGCGGGCGGGGGTGACACCCTACGAGCAGTACTTC.

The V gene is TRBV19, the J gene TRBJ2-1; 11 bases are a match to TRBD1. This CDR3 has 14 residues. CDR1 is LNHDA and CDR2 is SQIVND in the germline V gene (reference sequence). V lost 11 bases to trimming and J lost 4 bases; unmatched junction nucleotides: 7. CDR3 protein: CAVGGTGGYNEQFF. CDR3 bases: TGTGCCGTAGGGGGGACAGGGGGATACAATGAGCAGTTCTTC.

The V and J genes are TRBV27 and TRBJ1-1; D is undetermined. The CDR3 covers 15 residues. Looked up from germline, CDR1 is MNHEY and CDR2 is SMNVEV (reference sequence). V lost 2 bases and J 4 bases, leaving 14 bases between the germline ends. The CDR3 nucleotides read TGTGCCAGCAGTTTAGGGGTCTCTATGGGCACTGAAGCTTTCTTT. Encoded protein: CASSLGVSMGTEAFF.

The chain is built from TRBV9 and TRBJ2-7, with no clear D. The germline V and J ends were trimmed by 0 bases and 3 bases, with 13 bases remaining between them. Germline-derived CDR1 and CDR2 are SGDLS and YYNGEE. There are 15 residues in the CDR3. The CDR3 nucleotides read TGTGCCAGCAGCGTAGACCCCCTGTGGGGCTACGAGCAGTACTTC. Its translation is CASSVDPLWGYEQYF.

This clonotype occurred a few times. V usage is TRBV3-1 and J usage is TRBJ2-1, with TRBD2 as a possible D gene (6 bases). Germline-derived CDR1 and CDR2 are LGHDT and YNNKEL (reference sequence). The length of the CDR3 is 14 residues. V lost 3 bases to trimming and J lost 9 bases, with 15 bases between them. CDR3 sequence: CASSHRALATEQFF. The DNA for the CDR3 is TGTGCCAGCAGCCACCGAGCGCTAGCGACTGAGCAGTTCTTC.

The DNA of the CDR3 is TGCGCCAGCAGCTTGGCCACGGGGGACGGGGGGACCCAGTACTTC. The encoded protein is CASSLATGDGGTQYF. This chain links TRBV5-1 with TRBJ2-5; a possible D gene is TRBD2 (6 bases). The CDR3 covers 15 residues. Looked up from germline, CDR1 is SGHRS and CDR2 is YFSETQ. V was trimmed by 0 bases and J by 7 bases, leaving 16 bases between them.

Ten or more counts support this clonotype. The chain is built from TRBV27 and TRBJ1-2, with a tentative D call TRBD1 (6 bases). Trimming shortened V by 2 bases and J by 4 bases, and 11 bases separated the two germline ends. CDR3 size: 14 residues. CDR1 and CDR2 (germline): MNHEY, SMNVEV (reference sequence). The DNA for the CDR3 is TGTGCCAGCAGTTTAGAAGGACAGACCTATGGCTACACCTTC. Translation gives CASSLEGQTYGYTF.

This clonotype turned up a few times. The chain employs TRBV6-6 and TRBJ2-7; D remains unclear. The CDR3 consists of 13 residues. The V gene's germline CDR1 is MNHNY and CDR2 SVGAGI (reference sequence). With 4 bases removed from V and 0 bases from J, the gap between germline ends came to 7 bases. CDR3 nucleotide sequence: TGTGCCAGCAGTTGGGAAAGCTCCTACGAGCAGTACTTC. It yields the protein CASSWESSYEQYF.

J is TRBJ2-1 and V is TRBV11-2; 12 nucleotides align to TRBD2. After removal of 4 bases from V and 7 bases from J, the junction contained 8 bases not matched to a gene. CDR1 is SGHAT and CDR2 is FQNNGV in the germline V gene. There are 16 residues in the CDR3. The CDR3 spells CASSSLAGGNPNEQFF. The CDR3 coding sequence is TGTGCCAGCAGCTCTCTAGCGGGGGGGAATCCTAATGAGCAGTTCTTC.

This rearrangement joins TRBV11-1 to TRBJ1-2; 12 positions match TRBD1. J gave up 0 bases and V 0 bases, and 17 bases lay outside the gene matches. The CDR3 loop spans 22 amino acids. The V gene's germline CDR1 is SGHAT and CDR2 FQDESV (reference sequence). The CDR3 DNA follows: TGTGCCAGCAGCTTAGCTAGGTATACCGGGACAGGGGGCCTCGACACTAACTATGGCTACACCTTC. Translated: CASSLARYTGTGGLDTNYGYTF.

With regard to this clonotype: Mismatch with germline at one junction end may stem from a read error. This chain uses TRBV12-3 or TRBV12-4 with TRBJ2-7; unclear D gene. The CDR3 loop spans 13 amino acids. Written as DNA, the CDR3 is TGTGCCGGCAGTCCGACAATTACCTACGAGCAGTACTTC. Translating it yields CAGSPTITYEQYF.

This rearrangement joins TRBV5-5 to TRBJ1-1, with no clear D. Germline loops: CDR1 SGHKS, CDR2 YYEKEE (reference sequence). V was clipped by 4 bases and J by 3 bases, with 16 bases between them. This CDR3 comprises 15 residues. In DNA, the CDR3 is TGTGCCAGCAGCCCTAGGATAGGGATGGACACTGAAGCTTTCTTT. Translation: CASSPRIGMDTEAFF. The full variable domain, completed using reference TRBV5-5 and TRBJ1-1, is DAGVTQSPTHLIKTRGQQVTLRCSPISGHKSVSWYQQVLGQGPQFIFQYYEKEERGRGNFPDRFSARQFPNYSSELNVNALLLGDSALYLCASSPRIGMDTEAFFGQGTRLTVV.

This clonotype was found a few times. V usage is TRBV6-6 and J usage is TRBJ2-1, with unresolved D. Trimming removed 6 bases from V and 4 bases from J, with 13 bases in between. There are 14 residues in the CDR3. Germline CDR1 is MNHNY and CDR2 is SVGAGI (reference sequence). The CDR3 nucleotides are TGTGCCAGCAGGAGTAGTGGCCCTTACAATGAGCAGTTCTTC. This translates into CASRSSGPYNEQFF.

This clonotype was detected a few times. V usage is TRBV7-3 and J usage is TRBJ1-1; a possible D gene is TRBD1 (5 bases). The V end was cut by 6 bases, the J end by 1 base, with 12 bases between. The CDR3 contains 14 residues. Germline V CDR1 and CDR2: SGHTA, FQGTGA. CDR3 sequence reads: CASRSGPTNTEAFF. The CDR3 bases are TGTGCCAGCAGGTCGGGACCCACGAACACTGAAGCTTTCTTT.

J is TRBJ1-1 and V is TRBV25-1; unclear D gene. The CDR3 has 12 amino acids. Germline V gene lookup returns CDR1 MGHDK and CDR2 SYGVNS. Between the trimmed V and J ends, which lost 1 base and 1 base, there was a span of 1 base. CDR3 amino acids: CASSEWNTEAFF. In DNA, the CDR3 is TGTGCCAGCAGTGAATGGAACACTGAAGCTTTCTTT.

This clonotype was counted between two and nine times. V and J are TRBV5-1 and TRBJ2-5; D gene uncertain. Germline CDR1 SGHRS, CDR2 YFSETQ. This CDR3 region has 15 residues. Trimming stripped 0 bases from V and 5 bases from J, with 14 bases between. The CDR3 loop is CASSLAPTVRETQYF. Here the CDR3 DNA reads TGCGCCAGCAGCTTGGCCCCGACTGTCAGGGAGACCCAGTACTTC.